This record concerns one T cell receptor (beta chain) sequence. This receptor's antigen is unknown. Per-nucleotide qualities are absent, and no much larger clonotype sits a single base away. At one collaborating source in Seattle, patients were enrolled during active infection and were followed longitudinally through the course of disease. The collaborating institutions used their own protocols to collect whole blood in K2EDTA tubes. For TCRbeta analysis, collaborators shipped samples in one of three forms: frozen whole blood, isolated PBMCs, or DNA extracted from either of those sample types. The germline V gene gives CDR1 as MRHNA and CDR2 as SNTAGT. The V end loses 7 bases and the J end loses 7 bases, and a stretch of 11 bases separates them. Reading from cysteine to phenylalanine, the CDR3 counts 12 amino acids. Only the CDR3 region is kept as DNA, spanning 36 bases read in frame from base 1. TCRbeta CDR3 regions were amplified from genomic DNA using the immunoSEQ Assay, a bias-controlled multiplex PCR. For the original study's pipeline: The number of nucleated cells in each sample was estimated by amplification of reference gene primers within the assay. Sequence reads were collapsed and filtered to measure the absolute abundance of every unique TCRbeta CDR3 rearrangement. For each sample, productive Simpson clonality was calculated as the square root of Simpson's diversity index over productive rearrangements. Here the immuneACCESS table is served through TCRdb, limited to in-frame sequences with V and J called. Missing clones are a known gap in these copies; in checked studies unresolved V genes cover under half, and the rest lacks a known reason. The DNA gave D and trimming, while V, J and clone size come from that table. Recorded for this sample are about 120,000 clones; 90% of them occurred a single time. 3.5% to 5% of the sample comes from the top ten.

These data originate in a study of blood T cell repertoires in COVID-19 (dated by TCRdb to 2018 to 2021). About the study as a whole: Collaborator samples came from the United States, Italy and Spain and covered acute and convalescent phases of COVID-19. A de-identified subject ID, COVID-19 status, age in years and sex were almost always included in the sample metadata. The samples were drawn from the first 160 participants of the ongoing ImmuneRACE study and from 1,200 or so subjects provided by 6 global collaborators. The material from the prospective study consisted of cDNA or gDNA derived from T cells, B-cell-depleted T cells, or PBMCs. The repertoires were made available in a free public database intended to serve as a resource for research on the immune response to SARS-CoV-2. Subjects who had been exposed to COVID-19, were actively infected with it, or had recovered from it provided the deeply sampled blood TCRbeta repertoires that made up the dataset. Where available, HLA class I and class II types were taken from metadata supplied by the sample provider and were not determined by assay-based typing.

Here is what the overall study found, with its caveats: The amount of clinical and demographic metadata varied by source and participant and was provided uncurated.

Sample: peripheral blood. Here the chain combines TRBV6-4 and TRBJ1-3, with the D gene call left open. The sequence derives from a man aged 60 to 69 with COVID-19, enrolled during active disease. The CDR3 sequence is CASICSVNTIYF. The nucleotide sequence is TGTGCCAGCATTTGTTCGGTGAACACCATATATTTT.